Reported below is one TCR beta chain. No cognate antigen has been identified for it. Base quality data are lacking; no much larger clone is found one base away. TCRbeta CDR3 regions were amplified from genomic DNA using the immunoSEQ Assay, a bias-controlled multiplex PCR. Turning to the authors' computational methods: The number of nucleated cells in each sample was estimated from the amplification of reference gene primers within the assay. To quantify the absolute abundance of each unique TCRbeta CDR3 rearrangement, sequence reads were collapsed and filtered. For each sample, productive Simpson clonality was calculated by taking the square root of Simpson's diversity index across productive rearrangements. TCRdb obtained this table from immuneACCESS and retained in-frame rearrangements with V and J assigned. These tables miss some clones; where compared with another copy, unresolved V genes account for less than half of the shortfall, and the remainder is unexplained. That table supplies the V and J calls and clone size; D and trimming were determined from the DNA. The sample table lists around 300,000 clones, around 90% of them with a count of one. The ten largest account for 1% of the sample.

Enrolling through a virtual design, the prospective study's participants ranged in age from roughly 18 to 89 years and lived across roughly 24 United States geographic areas. In the prospective study, participants were assigned to cohorts based on the clinical history participants reported in a screening survey and a study questionnaire. For ImmuneRACE Cohort 3, a participant was defined as recovered based on two consecutive negative NP/OP PCR tests, clearance by a healthcare professional, or resolution of symptoms. In the prospective study, mobile phlebotomists collected whole blood, serum and a nasopharyngeal or oropharyngeal swab from each participant. Additional blood draws and questionnaires over an approximately two-month period could optionally be provided by prospective study participants. Before DNA extraction, prospective study blood samples were shipped either frozen or at room temperature.

These data are taken from a study of blood T cell repertoires in COVID-19 (dated by TCRdb to between 2020 and 2021). Some background on the complete study: Samples covering the acute and convalescent phases of COVID-19 were provided by collaborators in the United States, Italy and Spain. The prospective study material was composed of cDNA or gDNA derived from T cells, B-cell-depleted T cells, or PBMCs. The dataset comprised deeply sampled blood TCRbeta repertoires from subjects exposed to, actively infected with, or recovered from COVID-19. The repertoires were released in a freely available public database meant as a resource for research on the immune response to SARS-CoV-2. Samples were obtained from the ongoing ImmuneRACE study (first 160 participants) and from 1,254 subjects provided by 6 global collaborators. The sample metadata nearly always contained a de-identified subject ID, COVID-19 status, age in years and sex. Where available, HLA class I and class II types were taken from metadata supplied by the sample provider and were not determined by assay-based typing. What the authors observed across the whole study: The quantity of clinical and demographic metadata differed by source and by participant and was supplied without curation.

The CDR3, cysteine through phenylalanine, is 14 amino acids long. The read is trimmed to its CDR3 DNA, 42 bases read in frame from base 1. Trimming takes 1 base from V and 4 bases from J, and the germline ends sit 12 bases apart. Looking up the germline V gene yields CDR1 SGDLS and CDR2 YYNGEE. The TCR originated in a woman in her twenties or thirties who had recovered from COVID-19. Sequencing was done on a sample of PBMCs or T cells enriched from blood (not recorded which). The sequence joins TRBV9 to TRBJ2-7; the D gene is perhaps TRBD2, on 6 matching bases. The DNA is TGTGCCAGCAGCGTAACCAGGGCGGGGTACGAGCAGTACTTC. Translated, this gives CASSVTRAGYEQYF.